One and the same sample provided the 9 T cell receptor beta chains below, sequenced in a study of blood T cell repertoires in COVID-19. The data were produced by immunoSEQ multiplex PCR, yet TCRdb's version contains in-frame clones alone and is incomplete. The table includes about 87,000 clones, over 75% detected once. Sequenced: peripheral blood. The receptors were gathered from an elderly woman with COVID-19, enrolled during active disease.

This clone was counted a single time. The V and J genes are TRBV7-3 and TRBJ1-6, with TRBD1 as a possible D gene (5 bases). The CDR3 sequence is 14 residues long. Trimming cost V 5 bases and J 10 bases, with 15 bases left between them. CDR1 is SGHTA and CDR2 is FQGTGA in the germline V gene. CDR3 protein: CASSRGGDGSPLHF. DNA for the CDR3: TGTGCCAGCAGCCGCGGAGGGGACGGATCACCCCTCCACTTT.

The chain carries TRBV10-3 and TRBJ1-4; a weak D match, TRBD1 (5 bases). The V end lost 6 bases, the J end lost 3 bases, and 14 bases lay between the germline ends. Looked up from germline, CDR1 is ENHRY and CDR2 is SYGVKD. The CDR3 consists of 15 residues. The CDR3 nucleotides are TGTGCCATCAGCCCGGGGACGGGGGCTAATGAAAAACTGTTTTTT. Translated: CAISPGTGANEKLFF.

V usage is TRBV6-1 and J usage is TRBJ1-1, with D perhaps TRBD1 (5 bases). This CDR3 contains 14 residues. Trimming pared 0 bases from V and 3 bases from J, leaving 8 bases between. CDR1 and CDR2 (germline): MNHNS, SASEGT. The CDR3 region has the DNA TGTGCCAGCAGTGAAGCCGGGGGGGACACTGAAGCTTTCTTT. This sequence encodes CASSEAGGDTEAFF.

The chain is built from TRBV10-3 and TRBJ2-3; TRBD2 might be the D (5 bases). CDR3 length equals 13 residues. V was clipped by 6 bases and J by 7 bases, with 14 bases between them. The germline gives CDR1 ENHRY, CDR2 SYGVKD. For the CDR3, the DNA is TGTGCCATCAGAAGCGGTTACGCGAATACGCAGTATTTT. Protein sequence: CAIRSGYANTQYF.

CDR3 sequence reads: CASSDLSRTTQYF. In nucleotides, the CDR3 is TGTGCCAGCAGTGACCTTAGCCGCACTACGCAGTATTTT. The genes are TRBV6-2 or TRBV6-3 and TRBJ2-3; the D is unclear. Trimming removed 5 bases from V and 8 bases from J, with 14 bases in between. The CDR3 runs 13 residues. Germline V lookup: CDR1 MNHEY, CDR2 SVGEGT.

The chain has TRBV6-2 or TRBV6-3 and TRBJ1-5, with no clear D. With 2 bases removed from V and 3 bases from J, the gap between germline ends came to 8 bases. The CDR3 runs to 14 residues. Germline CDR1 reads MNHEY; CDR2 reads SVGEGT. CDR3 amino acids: CASSYPEVNQPQHF. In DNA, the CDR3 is TGTGCCAGCAGTTACCCGGAGGTCAATCAGCCCCAGCATTTT.

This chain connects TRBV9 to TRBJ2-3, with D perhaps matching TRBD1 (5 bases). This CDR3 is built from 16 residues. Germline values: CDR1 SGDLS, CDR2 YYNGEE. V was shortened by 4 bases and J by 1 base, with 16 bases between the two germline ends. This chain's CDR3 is CASSPRQSLGTDTQYF. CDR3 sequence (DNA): TGTGCCAGCAGCCCCAGACAGTCTTTGGGCACAGATACGCAGTATTTT. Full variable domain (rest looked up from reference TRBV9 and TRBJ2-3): DSGVTQTPKHLITATGQRVTLRCSPRSGDLSVYWYQQSLDQGLQFLIQYYNGEERAKGNILERFSAQQFPDLHSELNLSSLELGDSALYFCASSPRQSLGTDTQYFGPGTRLTVL.

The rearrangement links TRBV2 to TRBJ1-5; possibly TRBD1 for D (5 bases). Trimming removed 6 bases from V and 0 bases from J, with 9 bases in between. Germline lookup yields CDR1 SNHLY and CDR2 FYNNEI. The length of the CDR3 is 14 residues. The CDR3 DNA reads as TGTGCCAGCAGCGAGACAGTTAGCAATCAGCCCCAGCATTTT. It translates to CASSETVSNQPQHF.

The CDR3 sequence is CASSGDTNQPQHF. Here the CDR3 DNA reads TGTGCCAGTAGTGGTGACACCAATCAGCCCCAGCATTTT. The rearrangement joins TRBV19 to TRBJ1-5; D remains ambiguous. Germline CDR1 LNHDA, CDR2 SQIVND (reference sequence). The CDR3 runs to 13 residues. V lost 5 bases and J 3 bases, leaving 8 bases between the germline ends.